This T cell receptor (beta chain) stems from a study of T cell responses to AZD1222 COVID-19 vaccine. Generated by immunoSEQ multiplex PCR, the TCRdb table keeps only in-frame clones and is missing some. This table has 52,000 or so clones, around 85% appearing once. Trimming left V 5 bases short and J 3 bases short, with 10 bases between. The CDR3 has 13 residues. Germline V gives CDR1 KGHDR, CDR2 SFDVKD. This specimen was peripheral blood, taken on day 0 of MenACWY control vaccination. The V and J genes are TRBV24-1 and TRBJ2-7, with TRBD2 as a possible D gene (5 bases). The TCR was taken from an adult in good health. CDR3 nucleotides: TGTGCCACCAGTGGATCGGGGATCTACGAGCAGTACTTC. Encoded protein: CATSGSGIYEQYF.